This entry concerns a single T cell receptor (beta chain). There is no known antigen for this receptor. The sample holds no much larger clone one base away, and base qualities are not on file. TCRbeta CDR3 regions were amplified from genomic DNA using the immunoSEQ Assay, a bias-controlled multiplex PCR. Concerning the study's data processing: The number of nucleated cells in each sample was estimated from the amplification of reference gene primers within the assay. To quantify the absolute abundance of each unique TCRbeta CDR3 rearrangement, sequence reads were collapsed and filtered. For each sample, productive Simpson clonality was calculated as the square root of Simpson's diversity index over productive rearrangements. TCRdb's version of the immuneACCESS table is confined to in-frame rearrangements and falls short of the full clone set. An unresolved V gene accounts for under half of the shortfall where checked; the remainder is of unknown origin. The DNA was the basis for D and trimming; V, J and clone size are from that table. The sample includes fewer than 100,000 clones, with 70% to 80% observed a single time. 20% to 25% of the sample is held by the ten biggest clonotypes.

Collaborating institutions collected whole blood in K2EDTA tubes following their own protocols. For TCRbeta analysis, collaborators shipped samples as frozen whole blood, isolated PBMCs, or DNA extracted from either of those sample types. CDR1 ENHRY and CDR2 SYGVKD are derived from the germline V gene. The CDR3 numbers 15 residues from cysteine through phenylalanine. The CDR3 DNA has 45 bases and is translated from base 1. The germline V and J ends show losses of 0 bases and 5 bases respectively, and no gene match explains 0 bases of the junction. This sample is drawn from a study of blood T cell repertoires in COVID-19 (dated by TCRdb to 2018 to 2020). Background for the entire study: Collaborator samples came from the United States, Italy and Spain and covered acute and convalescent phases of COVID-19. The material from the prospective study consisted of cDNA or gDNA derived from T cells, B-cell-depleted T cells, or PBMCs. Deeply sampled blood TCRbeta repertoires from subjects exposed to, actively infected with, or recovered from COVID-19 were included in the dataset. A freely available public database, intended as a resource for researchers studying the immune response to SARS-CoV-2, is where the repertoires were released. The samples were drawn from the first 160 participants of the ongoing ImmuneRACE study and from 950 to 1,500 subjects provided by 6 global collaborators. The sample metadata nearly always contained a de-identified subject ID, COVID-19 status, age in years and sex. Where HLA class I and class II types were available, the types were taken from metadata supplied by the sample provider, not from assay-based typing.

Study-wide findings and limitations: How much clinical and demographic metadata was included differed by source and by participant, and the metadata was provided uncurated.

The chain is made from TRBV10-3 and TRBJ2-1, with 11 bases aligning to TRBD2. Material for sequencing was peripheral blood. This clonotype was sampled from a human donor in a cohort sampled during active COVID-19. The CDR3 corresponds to CAISESSGRDNEQFF. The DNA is TGTGCCATCAGTGAGTCTAGCGGGAGGGACAATGAGCAGTTCTTC.